The rows below give T cell receptor beta chains drawn from one sample of a study of a mutant IDH1 vaccine in newly diagnosed glioma. TCRdb keeps only in-frame clones here, not all; method: immunoSEQ multiplex PCR. Among about 34,000 clones listed, approximately 80% were seen once. The sequenced sample was peripheral blood mononuclear cells (PBMCs), obtained from a glioma patient treated with radiotherapy, temozolomide or both. The origin of the receptors is a man aged 50-60 years with glioma. Some clones in this sample may be carry-over from other donors' samples. The CDR3 runs from the conserved cysteine through the conserved F or W. Fields, in order: D gene, V gene, CDR3 protein. D genes are given only for firm matches.

d_gene: NA
v_gene: TRBV25-1
CDR3aa: CASTPAGSYNEQFF

d_gene: TRBD1
v_gene: TRBV7-9
CDR3aa: CASKNQGAKNSPLHF

d_gene: NA
v_gene: TRBV29-1
CDR3aa: CSVGARRQTGNYGYTF

d_gene: NA
v_gene: TRBV5-6
CDR3aa: CASSSQGGLEYGYTF

d_gene: NA
v_gene: TRBV6-1
CDR3aa: CASGLRGDTEAFF

d_gene: NA
v_gene: TRBV19
CDR3aa: CASSTGQQNTGELFF

d_gene: TRBD1
v_gene: TRBV30
CDR3aa: CAWSVVWDRGIETQYF

d_gene: TRBD1
v_gene: TRBV7-9
CDR3aa: CASSLGGQGKDEQYF

d_gene: TRBD1
v_gene: TRBV28
CDR3aa: CASRALQGYTEAFF

d_gene: NA
v_gene: TRBV10-3
CDR3aa: CAISESQGMSNQPQHF

d_gene: NA
v_gene: TRBV4-1
CDR3aa: CASSQEELGAAGELFF

d_gene: TRBD1
v_gene: TRBV9
CDR3aa: CASSPPGGINEKLFF

d_gene: NA
v_gene: TRBV6-1
CDR3aa: CASSPWAEGSHF

d_gene: TRBD2
v_gene: TRBV7-2
CDR3aa: CASSSSGSFGTDTQYF

d_gene: NA
v_gene: TRBV5-6
CDR3aa: CASKSSGAMTEAFF

d_gene: NA
v_gene: TRBV5-1
CDR3aa: CASNPQEIQETQYF

d_gene: NA
v_gene: TRBV21-1
CDR3aa: CASSNGINRPYNEQFF

d_gene: NA
v_gene: TRBV19
CDR3aa: CASSIPGPGETQYF

d_gene: NA
v_gene: TRBV29-1
CDR3aa: CSVEEGIEAFF

d_gene: TRBD1
v_gene: TRBV28
CDR3aa: CASSQGQGGFTEAFF

d_gene: TRBD2
v_gene: TRBV7-8
CDR3aa: CASSFLLAGDQETQYF

d_gene: NA
v_gene: TRBV29-1
CDR3aa: CSANQEGVHTEAFF

d_gene: TRBD1
v_gene: TRBV30
CDR3aa: CAYSRDRPYGYTF

d_gene: TRBD1
v_gene: TRBV6-6
CDR3aa: CASSRDRVDEKLFF

d_gene: NA
v_gene: TRBV6-5
CDR3aa: CASSYDRGYNEQFF

d_gene: TRBD2
v_gene: TRBV5-1
CDR3aa: CASGPSGDLSYNEQFF

d_gene: NA
v_gene: TRBV30
CDR3aa: CAWSGAGLLFNGEQYF

d_gene: TRBD2
v_gene: TRBV28
CDR3aa: CASSPPGGGAYEQYF

d_gene: NA
v_gene: TRBV2
CDR3aa: CASSEAKQYF

d_gene: NA
v_gene: TRBV2
CDR3aa: CASSESKQPQHF

d_gene: TRBD2
v_gene: TRBV7-8
CDR3aa: CASSLVLAGDEQYF

d_gene: TRBD1
v_gene: TRBV28
CDR3aa: CASSSGQGAHIQYF

d_gene: NA
v_gene: TRBV6-1
CDR3aa: CASSEGGGSTF

d_gene: TRBD2
v_gene: TRBV2
CDR3aa: CASSEEASGDEQFF

d_gene: TRBD2
v_gene: TRBV10-2
CDR3aa: CASGVELAGGYEQYF

d_gene: TRBD1
v_gene: TRBV30
CDR3aa: CAWSRDRVSTGELFF

d_gene: NA
v_gene: TRBV19
CDR3aa: CASSDGAYEQYF

d_gene: NA
v_gene: TRBV18
CDR3aa: CASSPTQGLNQPQHF

d_gene: NA
v_gene: TRBV7-8
CDR3aa: CASSPGTESYEQYF

d_gene: NA
v_gene: TRBV11-2
CDR3aa: CASSLVQGTGELFF

d_gene: NA
v_gene: TRBV18
CDR3aa: CASSPFEGTAETQYF

d_gene: NA
v_gene: TRBV6-6
CDR3aa: CASSPGGLIAFGEQFF

d_gene: NA
v_gene: TRBV7-2
CDR3aa: CASSLDPRGTEAFF

d_gene: NA
v_gene: TRBV10-3
CDR3aa: CAISEGDGASGETQYF

d_gene: NA
v_gene: TRBV27
CDR3aa: CASSFIGPSYEQYF

d_gene: NA
v_gene: TRBV5-1
CDR3aa: CASRPDEAPREQYF

d_gene: NA
v_gene: TRBV19
CDR3aa: CASSNSFSGNTEAFF

d_gene: NA
v_gene: TRBV18
CDR3aa: CASSPGPYLSQETQYF

d_gene: TRBD2
v_gene: TRBV2
CDR3aa: CASSELAGGSGELFF

d_gene: NA
v_gene: TRBV5-1
CDR3aa: CASSFIPAYEQYF

d_gene: NA
v_gene: TRBV6-1
CDR3aa: CASSEGGVDEKLFF

d_gene: TRBD1
v_gene: TRBV7-9
CDR3aa: CASSRDRLRETQYF

d_gene: TRBD2
v_gene: TRBV5-5
CDR3aa: CASSRRGGQETQYF

d_gene: NA
v_gene: TRBV10-2
CDR3aa: CASTEQANTEAFF

d_gene: TRBD1
v_gene: TRBV11-2
CDR3aa: CASTLTNRGESYNSPLHF

d_gene: NA
v_gene: TRBV6-6
CDR3aa: CASSRRGELFF

d_gene: NA
v_gene: TRBV28
CDR3aa: CASSLVGAYTEAFF

d_gene: NA
v_gene: TRBV2
CDR3aa: CASSESRGRVTGELFF

d_gene: TRBD2
v_gene: TRBV19
CDR3aa: CASSPIAGGPGEQFF